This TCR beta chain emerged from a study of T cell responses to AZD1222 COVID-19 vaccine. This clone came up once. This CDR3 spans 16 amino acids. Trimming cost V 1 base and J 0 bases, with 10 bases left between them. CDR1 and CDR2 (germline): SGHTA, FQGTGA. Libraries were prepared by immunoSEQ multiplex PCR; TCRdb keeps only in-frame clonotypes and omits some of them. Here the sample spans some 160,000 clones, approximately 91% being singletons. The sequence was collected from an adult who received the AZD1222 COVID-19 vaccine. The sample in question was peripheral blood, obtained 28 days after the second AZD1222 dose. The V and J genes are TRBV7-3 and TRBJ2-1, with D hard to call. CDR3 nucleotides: TGTGCCAGCAGCTTAAAACGGCCGTTCTCCTACAATGAGCAGTTCTTC. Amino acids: CASSLKRPFSYNEQFF.